Below are 18 T cell receptor beta chains sequenced from a single sample in a study of T cell responses to AZD1222 COVID-19 vaccine. Assay used: immunoSEQ multiplex PCR; TCRdb lists only in-frame clones, some missing. The sample contains about 180,000 clones, about 93% of which appear only once. The sample was peripheral blood, taken 28 days after the second dose of the MenACWY control vaccine. All receptors come from an adult who received the MenACWY meningococcal vaccine as a control.

This clone was counted a single time. The chain carries TRBV6-6 and TRBJ1-2; D may be TRBD1 (5 bases). The germline V gene has CDR1 MNHNY and CDR2 SVGAGI (reference sequence). With 5 bases removed from V and 2 bases from J, the gap between germline ends came to 18 bases. The CDR3 has 16 residues. CDR3: CASSRPGRMVNYGYTF. CDR3 nucleotide sequence: TGTGCCAGCAGTCGGCCGGGGCGTATGGTCAACTATGGCTACACCTTC.

This chain joins TRBV2 and TRBJ2-7; tentatively, D is TRBD1 (7 bases). The germline V gene has CDR1 SNHLY and CDR2 FYNNEI. Trimming removed 6 bases at V and 2 bases at J, with 17 bases between. The CDR3 has 15 residues. CDR3 in DNA: TGTGCCAGCAGGGCCGGGGGACAGATGGCCTACGAGCAGTACTTC. Its translation: CASRAGGQMAYEQYF.

V usage is TRBV6-4 and J usage is TRBJ2-5; 7 bases align to TRBD1. Germline lookup yields CDR1 MRHNA and CDR2 SNTAGT. The J segment lost 6 bases and the V segment lost 8 bases, leaving 12 bases of the junction unmatched. The CDR3 runs to 14 residues. The CDR3 sequence: CASPQVGGEKTQYF. CDR3 DNA: TGTGCCAGCCCCCAAGTAGGGGGCGAAAAGACCCAGTACTTC.

The chain recombines TRBV5-1 with TRBJ2-3; 13 positions match TRBD2. The germline CDR1 and CDR2 sequences are SGHRS and YFSETQ. Losses at the gene ends were 4 bases for V and 1 base for J; bases not matched to a gene: 12. The CDR3 is made up of 19 amino acids. The CDR3 nucleotides are TGCGCCAGCAGCACCCTCAAGACTAGCGGGGGGCCGGGCACAGATACGCAGTATTTT. Its protein is CASSTLKTSGGPGTDTQYF.

The V gene is TRBV4-3, the J gene TRBJ1-1; 7 positions agree with TRBD1. The CDR3 consists of 16 residues. V lost 0 bases and J lost 3; bases outside the gene matches: 7. The V gene's germline CDR1 is LGHNA and CDR2 YSLEER. The CDR3 region is CASSQDRQGSHTEAFF. CDR3 nucleotides: TGCGCCAGCAGCCAAGATCGACAGGGCAGTCACACTGAAGCTTTCTTT.

CDR3 DNA sequence: TGCGCCAGCACTCAGGGAACAACTAATGAAAAACTGTTTTTT. Encoded protein: CASTQGTTNEKLFF. The V call is TRBV10-1, the J call TRBJ1-4; TRBD1 is a possible D gene (5 bases). V was clipped by 7 bases and J by 0 bases, with 9 bases between them. The CDR3 extends over 14 amino acids. CDR1 is WNHNN and CDR2 is SYGVQD in the germline V gene (reference sequence).

The CDR3 nucleotides read TGTGCCAGCAGCCGTGCTCAGGGGCTCGAAGAGACCCAGTACTTC. As protein: CASSRAQGLEETQYF. The chain combines TRBV7-6 with TRBJ2-5; a weak D match, TRBD1 (6 bases). The CDR3 loop spans 15 amino acids. Trimming pared 5 bases from V and 3 bases from J, leaving 16 bases between. Germline lookup yields CDR1 SGHVS and CDR2 FNYEAQ.

The rearrangement links TRBV6-5 to TRBJ2-5, with 10 bases lining up with TRBD2. This CDR3 has 14 residues. Germline V CDR1 and CDR2: MNHEY, SVGAGI. V lost 6 bases to trimming and J lost 5 bases; unmatched junction nucleotides: 6. DNA for the CDR3: TGTGCCAGCAGCAGAGCGGGGGGGCAGGAGACCCAGTACTTC. Translation gives CASSRAGGQETQYF.

The genes are TRBV6-6 and TRBJ1-1; no definite D call. CDR1 is MNHNY and CDR2 is SVGAGI in the germline V gene (reference sequence). Between the trimmed V and J ends, which lost 1 base and 5 bases, there was a span of 8 bases. This CDR3 spans 13 amino acids. DNA for the CDR3: TGTGCCAGCAGTTACTTCGGTCAGACTGAAGCTTTCTTT. As protein: CASSYFGQTEAFF.

The chain carries TRBV5-6 and TRBJ1-1; D is unclear. In germline, CDR1 is SGHDT, CDR2 YYEEEE. This CDR3 is built from 13 residues. The ends were cut back, 4 bases at V and 1 base at J, with 8 bases in the middle. CDR3 DNA sequence: TGTGCCAGCAGCGCCACCAGGAACACTGAAGCTTTCTTT. Its protein product is CASSATRNTEAFF.

The genes are TRBV6-5 and TRBJ1-2; D possibly corresponds to TRBD1 (5 bases). With 2 bases removed from V and 0 bases from J, the gap between germline ends came to 10 bases. Germline V gene data show CDR1 as MNHEY and CDR2 as SVGAGI. The CDR3 totals 15 residues. As DNA, the CDR3 is TGTGCCAGCAGTTACGGGCAGGGAGCTAACTATGGCTACACCTTC. Residues: CASSYGQGANYGYTF.

This chain uses TRBV12-3 or TRBV12-4 with TRBJ2-1; D gene ambiguous. Between the trimmed V and J ends, which lost 3 bases and 6 bases, there was a span of 9 bases. This CDR3 has 13 residues. CDR3 sequence: CASSFRATNEQFF. In DNA form, the CDR3 reads TGTGCCAGCAGTTTTAGGGCGACCAATGAGCAGTTCTTC.

The rearrangement links TRBV23-1 to TRBJ1-1; D gene ambiguous. TRBV23-1 is designated an ORF whose function remains uncertain. This CDR3 region has 15 residues. The V end lost 1 base, the J end lost 0 bases, and 9 bases lay between the germline ends. The CDR3 protein is CASSQFWSLNTEAFF. In DNA form, the CDR3 reads TGCGCCAGCAGTCAATTTTGGAGTTTGAACACTGAAGCTTTCTTT.

The chain is built from TRBV7-2 and TRBJ2-1; 7 nucleotides line up with TRBD2. CDR1 is SGHTA, CDR2 FQGNSA, per germline. J gave up 6 bases and V 5 bases, and 7 bases lay outside the gene matches. This CDR3 contains 14 residues. The CDR3 coding sequence is TGTGCCAGCAGCACCCGGACTAGATCCAATGAGCAGTTCTTC. Its translation: CASSTRTRSNEQFF.

The rearrangement joins TRBV19 to TRBJ1-2; D gene ambiguous. Trimming left V 5 bases short and J 5 bases short, with 12 bases between. Germline V CDR1 and CDR2: LNHDA, SQIVND (reference sequence). This CDR3 has 13 amino acids. As DNA, the CDR3 is TGTGCCAGTAGTGATACAGATGAATATGGCTACACCTTC. It encodes CASSDTDEYGYTF.

As regards this clone: The junction differs from germline at one of its ends, possibly a read error. The chain employs TRBV7-7 and TRBJ2-2; D is possibly TRBD1 (6 bases). Germline CDR1 and CDR2: SSHAT and FNYEAQ (reference sequence). CDR3 length: 16 amino acids. CDR3 bases: TGTGCTAGCAGCCCAGGGCGGCCAGGGGCGGCCGGGGAGCTGTTTTTT. Residues: CASSPGRPGAAGELFF.

The V call is TRBV13, the J call TRBJ1-1, with a tentative D call TRBD1 (6 bases). The germline V gene has CDR1 PRHDT and CDR2 FYEKMQ (reference sequence). Trimming left V 3 bases short and J 3 bases short, with 11 bases between. The CDR3 consists of 14 residues. The CDR3 spells CASSFAPGDTEAFF. In DNA form, the CDR3 reads TGTGCCAGCAGCTTCGCTCCAGGGGACACTGAAGCTTTCTTT.

The chain joins TRBV6-5 to TRBJ1-2; no firm D call. CDR1 is MNHEY, CDR2 SVGAGI, per germline. The germline V and J ends were trimmed by 6 bases and 0 bases, with 5 bases remaining between them. The CDR3 has 12 amino acids. CDR3 sequence: CASRQSNYGYTF. In DNA form, the CDR3 reads TGTGCCAGCAGACAATCTAACTATGGCTACACCTTC.